The rows below give T cell receptor beta chains drawn from one sample of a study of blood T cells in healthy people across ages. TCRdb reanalysed the 5' RACE reads using MiXCR and keeps one entry per CDR3 protein. There are more than 500,000 distinct CDR3 sequences in the sample; about 26% occur only once, and about a fifth lies in the top ten. The sample consisted of blood. These receptors were taken from a woman in her seventies in good health. Both conserved end residues are part of each CDR3. Fields, in order: clone size, V gene, D gene, J gene, CDR3 protein, CDR3 DNA. The D gene is left open where the match is weak. Part of the rows lack a size; the others show once, few, many or a class for expanded clones.

clone_size: many; v_call: TRBV4-2; d_call: -; j_call: TRBJ1-2; cdr3_aa: CASSQEVSANYGYTF; cdr3_nt: TGTGCCAGCAGCCAAGAAGTCTCGGCTAACTATGGCTACACCTTC
clone_size: few; v_call: TRBV6-1; d_call: -; j_call: TRBJ2-5; cdr3_aa: CASSEVPGLGTQYF; cdr3_nt: TGTGCCAGCAGTGAAGTGCCCGGACTGGGGACCCAGTACTTC
clone_size: -; v_call: TRBV18; d_call: -; j_call: TRBJ1-1; cdr3_aa: CASSPLVNTEAFF; cdr3_nt: TGTGCCAGCTCACCACTCGTTAACACTGAAGCTTTCTTT
clone_size: few; v_call: TRBV20-1; d_call: TRBD2; j_call: TRBJ2-1; cdr3_aa: CSATLTSGMHYNERFF; cdr3_nt: TGCAGTGCTACTTTGACTAGCGGGATGCATTACAATGAGCGGTTCTTC
clone_size: -; v_call: TRBV14; d_call: -; j_call: TRBJ1-1; cdr3_aa: CASSHLSAASVAEAFF; cdr3_nt: TGTGCCAGCAGCCATCTGTCGGCGGCGTCGGTCGCTGAAGCTTTCTTT
clone_size: few; v_call: TRBV7-3; d_call: TRBD2; j_call: TRBJ2-3; cdr3_aa: CASRPGGGTDTQYF; cdr3_nt: TGTGCCAGTCGTCCGGGGGGAGGCACAGATACGCAGTATTTT
clone_size: -; v_call: TRBV11-2; d_call: -; j_call: TRBJ2-1; cdr3_aa: CASSLGAAANNEQFF; cdr3_nt: TGTGCCAGCAGCTTAGGAGCGGCTGCTAACAATGAGCAGTTCTTC
clone_size: -; v_call: TRBV20-1; d_call: TRBD2; j_call: TRBJ2-3; cdr3_aa: CSAPSGGAWNTQYF; cdr3_nt: TGCAGTGCTCCTAGCGGGGGGGCCTGGAATACGCAGTATTTT
clone_size: few; v_call: TRBV20-1; d_call: -; j_call: TRBJ2-7; cdr3_aa: CSAIQPRRGPAEQYF; cdr3_nt: TGCAGTGCTATCCAACCCCGTCGGGGTCCAGCCGAGCAGTACTTC
clone_size: -; v_call: TRBV20-1; d_call: -; j_call: TRBJ1-1; cdr3_aa: CSAAGGGTEAFF; cdr3_nt: TGCAGTGCTGCCGGGGGGGGAACTGAAGCTTTCTTT
clone_size: -; v_call: TRBV20-1; d_call: -; j_call: TRBJ1-2; cdr3_aa: CGARSNRDGYTF; cdr3_nt: TGCGGTGCCCGGAGCAACAGGGATGGCTACACCTTC
clone_size: -; v_call: TRBV20-1; d_call: -; j_call: TRBJ1-1; cdr3_aa: CSTYFGTEAFF; cdr3_nt: TGCAGTACATATTTCGGCACTGAAGCTTTCTTT
clone_size: -; v_call: TRBV7-6; d_call: TRBD1; j_call: TRBJ1-1; cdr3_aa: CASSLGQGAVFF; cdr3_nt: TGTGCCAGCAGCTTAGGCCAGGGGGCGGTTTTCTTT
clone_size: few; v_call: TRBV19; d_call: TRBD2; j_call: TRBJ2-5; cdr3_aa: CASSKSGGAGEETQYF; cdr3_nt: TGTGCCAGTAGTAAAAGCGGGGGGGCCGGGGAGGAGACCCAGTACTTC
clone_size: -; v_call: TRBV9; d_call: -; j_call: TRBJ1-2; cdr3_aa: CASSAEVSERYGYTF; cdr3_nt: TGTGCCAGCAGCGCCGAAGTTTCGGAACGCTATGGCTACACCTTC
clone_size: many; v_call: TRBV9; d_call: TRBD1; j_call: TRBJ1-1; cdr3_aa: CASSGGQGGIDTEAFF; cdr3_nt: TGTGCCAGCAGCGGGGGACAGGGAGGAATCGACACTGAAGCTTTCTTT
clone_size: few; v_call: TRBV10-3; d_call: -; j_call: TRBJ2-7; cdr3_aa: CAISEYGGTYEQYF; cdr3_nt: TGTGCCATCAGTGAATATGGGGGGACCTACGAGCAGTACTTC
clone_size: -; v_call: TRBV29-1; d_call: TRBD2; j_call: TRBJ2-5; cdr3_aa: CSTMGTSGDETQYF; cdr3_nt: TGCAGCACAATGGGGACTAGCGGGGACGAGACCCAGTACTTC
clone_size: -; v_call: TRBV6-6; d_call: -; j_call: TRBJ1-2; cdr3_aa: CASSGPWQGYTF; cdr3_nt: TGTGCCAGCAGCGGACCTTGGCAAGGCTACACCTTC
clone_size: -; v_call: TRBV6-2/TRBV6-3; d_call: -; j_call: TRBJ2-7; cdr3_aa: CASSYSIGRWEQYF; cdr3_nt: TGTGCCAGCAGTTACTCGATAGGCCGGTGGGAGCAGTACTTC
clone_size: few; v_call: TRBV20-1; d_call: -; j_call: TRBJ2-5; cdr3_aa: CSARAPGAETQYF; cdr3_nt: TGCAGTGCTAGAGCCCCGGGGGCTGAGACCCAGTACTTC
clone_size: -; v_call: TRBV3-1; d_call: TRBD1; j_call: TRBJ2-1; cdr3_aa: CASSQRQGYDNEQFF; cdr3_nt: TGTGCCAGCAGCCAACGACAGGGATACGACAATGAGCAGTTCTTC
clone_size: few; v_call: TRBV24-1; d_call: -; j_call: TRBJ2-2; cdr3_aa: CATSDGNPGELFF; cdr3_nt: TGTGCCACCAGTGATGGGAATCCCGGGGAGCTGTTTTTT
clone_size: -; v_call: TRBV5-1; d_call: TRBD2; j_call: TRBJ2-5; cdr3_aa: CASSRNSGGVQETQYF; cdr3_nt: TGCGCCAGCAGCCGCAATAGCGGGGGGGTCCAAGAGACCCAGTACTTC
clone_size: few; v_call: TRBV15; d_call: -; j_call: TRBJ1-1; cdr3_aa: CATSRVYDTEAFF; cdr3_nt: TGTGCCACCAGCAGAGTATACGACACTGAAGCTTTCTTT
clone_size: -; v_call: TRBV2; d_call: TRBD1; j_call: TRBJ2-3; cdr3_aa: CASRAGQGLDTQYF; cdr3_nt: TGTGCCAGCAGGGCGGGACAGGGGTTGGATACGCAGTATTTT
clone_size: -; v_call: TRBV7-3; d_call: -; j_call: TRBJ1-2; cdr3_aa: CASREMGRMSYGYTF; cdr3_nt: TGTGCCAGCAGGGAAATGGGAAGGATGAGCTATGGCTACACCTTC
clone_size: -; v_call: TRBV7-2; d_call: -; j_call: TRBJ2-2; cdr3_aa: CASSLAGASTGELFF; cdr3_nt: TGTGCCAGCAGCTTAGCCGGGGCCAGCACCGGGGAGCTGTTTTTT
clone_size: -; v_call: TRBV7-2; d_call: TRBD2; j_call: TRBJ2-2; cdr3_aa: CASSLQRGTGELFF; cdr3_nt: TGTGCCAGCAGCTTACAGCGGGGAACCGGGGAGCTGTTTTTT
clone_size: few; v_call: TRBV2; d_call: -; j_call: TRBJ2-4; cdr3_aa: CASSATPTNIQYF; cdr3_nt: TGTGCCAGCAGTGCCACTCCAACAAACATTCAGTACTTC
clone_size: few; v_call: TRBV6-5; d_call: -; j_call: TRBJ2-6; cdr3_aa: CASSRGTSGANVLTF; cdr3_nt: TGTGCCAGCAGTCGAGGTACCTCTGGGGCCAACGTCCTGACTTTC
clone_size: few; v_call: TRBV30; d_call: -; j_call: TRBJ1-4; cdr3_aa: CAWKQDNYEKLFF; cdr3_nt: TGTGCCTGGAAACAGGACAACTATGAAAAACTGTTTTTT
clone_size: -; v_call: TRBV4-3; d_call: TRBD2; j_call: TRBJ2-2; cdr3_aa: CASSQDWSGTSVTGELFF; cdr3_nt: TGCGCCAGCAGCCAAGATTGGTCTGGGACTAGCGTCACCGGGGAGCTGTTTTTT
clone_size: -; v_call: TRBV5-1; d_call: TRBD2; j_call: TRBJ2-7; cdr3_aa: CASSLVGTSVTEQYF; cdr3_nt: TGCGCCAGCAGCTTGGTTGGGACTAGCGTGACCGAGCAGTACTTC
clone_size: -; v_call: TRBV12-3/TRBV12-4; d_call: -; j_call: TRBJ2-1; cdr3_aa: CASSPPRGSSYNEQFF; cdr3_nt: TGTGCCAGCAGTCCCCCCCGGGGGAGCTCCTACAATGAGCAGTTCTTC
clone_size: few; v_call: TRBV7-2; d_call: TRBD1; j_call: TRBJ1-2; cdr3_aa: CASSLGQGTGGAYTF; cdr3_nt: TGTGCCAGCAGCTTAGGGCAGGGGACAGGGGGCGCGTACACCTTC
clone_size: few; v_call: TRBV6-5; d_call: -; j_call: TRBJ1-3; cdr3_aa: CASSYLPPGPSGNTIYF; cdr3_nt: TGTGCCAGCAGTTACCTCCCCCCGGGTCCCTCTGGAAACACCATATATTTT
clone_size: -; v_call: TRBV11-2; d_call: -; j_call: TRBJ2-5; cdr3_aa: CASSKGPPETQYF; cdr3_nt: TGTGCCAGCAGCAAGGGACCCCCGGAGACCCAGTACTTC
clone_size: few; v_call: TRBV7-2; d_call: -; j_call: TRBJ2-2; cdr3_aa: CASSSYTNTGELFF; cdr3_nt: TGTGCCAGCAGCTCATACACGAACACCGGGGAGCTGTTTTTT
clone_size: -; v_call: TRBV12-3/TRBV12-4; d_call: -; j_call: TRBJ2-5; cdr3_aa: CASSPTATSSNF; cdr3_nt: TGTGCCAGCAGTCCCACAGCTACCTCAAGTAACTTC
clone_size: few; v_call: TRBV27; d_call: -; j_call: TRBJ2-5; cdr3_aa: CASSLRGRTSEETQYF; cdr3_nt: TGTGCCAGCAGTTTAAGGGGCCGGACTTCCGAAGAGACCCAGTACTTC
clone_size: -; v_call: TRBV6-2/TRBV6-3; d_call: -; j_call: TRBJ2-7; cdr3_aa: CASSYRQESLTYEQYF; cdr3_nt: TGTGCCAGCAGTTACAGACAGGAGTCCCTTACCTACGAGCAGTACTTC
clone_size: few; v_call: TRBV4-3; d_call: -; j_call: TRBJ2-7; cdr3_aa: CASSQVRSYEQYF; cdr3_nt: TGCGCCAGCAGCCAAGTCCGGTCCTACGAGCAGTACTTC
clone_size: many; v_call: TRBV2; d_call: -; j_call: TRBJ1-6; cdr3_aa: CASTPGSPLHF; cdr3_nt: TGTGCCAGCACTCCTGGGTCACCCCTCCACTTT
clone_size: -; v_call: TRBV5-1; d_call: TRBD2; j_call: TRBJ2-2; cdr3_aa: CASSLRSGGAAGELFF; cdr3_nt: TGCGCCAGCAGCTTGCGAAGCGGGGGGGCCGCCGGGGAGCTGTTTTTT
clone_size: -; v_call: TRBV7-2; d_call: -; j_call: TRBJ1-2; cdr3_aa: CASSLAFGGSYGYTF; cdr3_nt: TGTGCCAGCAGCTTAGCTTTCGGGGGGAGCTATGGCTACACCTTC
clone_size: few; v_call: TRBV4-3; d_call: -; j_call: TRBJ2-7; cdr3_aa: CASSLANTHYGNEQYF; cdr3_nt: TGCGCCAGCAGCTTAGCCAACACGCATTACGGGAACGAGCAGTACTTC
clone_size: few; v_call: TRBV7-9; d_call: TRBD1; j_call: TRBJ1-1; cdr3_aa: CASSLQGAHTEAFF; cdr3_nt: TGTGCCAGCAGCTTACAGGGGGCGCACACTGAAGCTTTCTTT
clone_size: few; v_call: TRBV6-6; d_call: -; j_call: TRBJ2-7; cdr3_aa: CASSYSSQGTGDEQYF; cdr3_nt: TGTGCCAGCAGTTATAGCTCCCAGGGAACCGGGGACGAGCAGTACTTC
clone_size: -; v_call: TRBV2; d_call: -; j_call: TRBJ2-3; cdr3_aa: CASSVGRRTDTQYF; cdr3_nt: TGTGCCAGCAGTGTTGGACGGCGCACAGATACGCAGTATTTT
clone_size: -; v_call: TRBV2; d_call: -; j_call: TRBJ2-5; cdr3_aa: CASSPWTGGQETQYF; cdr3_nt: TGTGCCAGCAGTCCTTGGACTGGAGGTCAAGAGACCCAGTACTTC
clone_size: -; v_call: TRBV12-3/TRBV12-4; d_call: -; j_call: TRBJ2-1; cdr3_aa: CASGPKRVTRDEQFF; cdr3_nt: TGTGCCAGCGGCCCAAAACGGGTCACGCGGGATGAGCAGTTCTTC
clone_size: few; v_call: TRBV5-1; d_call: -; j_call: TRBJ1-1; cdr3_aa: CASSLEGRLTEAFF; cdr3_nt: TGCGCCAGCAGCTTGGAGGGACGCTTGACTGAAGCTTTCTTT
clone_size: -; v_call: TRBV9; d_call: -; j_call: TRBJ2-1; cdr3_aa: CASSVGGNSYNEQFF; cdr3_nt: TGTGCCAGCAGCGTAGGGGGGAACTCCTACAATGAGCAGTTCTTC
clone_size: -; v_call: TRBV7-2; d_call: -; j_call: TRBJ1-2; cdr3_aa: CASSLPRGAYGYTF; cdr3_nt: TGTGCCAGCAGCTTACCCCGGGGGGCCTATGGCTACACCTTC